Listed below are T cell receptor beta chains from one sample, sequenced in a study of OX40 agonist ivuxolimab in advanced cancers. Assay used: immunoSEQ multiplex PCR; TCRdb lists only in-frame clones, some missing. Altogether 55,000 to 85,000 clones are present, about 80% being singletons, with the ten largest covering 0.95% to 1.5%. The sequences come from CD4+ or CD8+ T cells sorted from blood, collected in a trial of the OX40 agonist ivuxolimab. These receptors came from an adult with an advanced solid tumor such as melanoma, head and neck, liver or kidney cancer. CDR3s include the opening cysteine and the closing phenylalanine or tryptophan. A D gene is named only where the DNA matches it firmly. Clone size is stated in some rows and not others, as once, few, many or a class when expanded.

CASSPGTAYNEQFF,TGCGCCAGCAGTCCCGGGACTGCATACAATGAGCAGTTCTTC,TRBJ2-1,NA,NA,TRBV5-1
CASRRGENTEAFF,TGCGCCAGCAGACGAGGGGAGAACACTGAAGCTTTCTTT,TRBJ1-1,NA,few,TRBV5-1
CARSPFGNPNTEAFF,TGTGCCAGAAGCCCGTTCGGAAATCCGAACACTGAAGCTTTCTTT,TRBJ1-1,NA,NA,TRBV5-3
CASSPLGGAGGLGETQYF,TGTGCCAGCAGCCCCTTAGGGGGAGCGGGGGGCCTTGGAGAGACCCAGTACTTC,TRBJ2-5,TRBD2,NA,TRBV5-6
CAWSRLTGTGANVLTF,TGTGCCTGGAGTAGACTAACAGGGACTGGGGCCAACGTCCTGACTTTC,TRBJ2-6,NA,once,TRBV30
CASSIAGTGLGQETQYF,TGCGCCAGCAGCATAGCCGGGACAGGATTGGGGCAGGAGACCCAGTACTTC,TRBJ2-5,TRBD1,NA,TRBV5-1
CAWSVPDSGNTIYF,TGTGCCTGGAGTGTGCCAGACTCTGGAAACACCATATATTTT,TRBJ1-3,NA,NA,TRBV30
CASSVDRVHEQYF,TGTGCCAGCAGTGTTGACAGGGTACACGAGCAGTACTTC,TRBJ2-7,TRBD1,few,TRBV2
CASSDITIYF,TGTGCCAGTTCGGACATCACCATATATTTT,TRBJ1-3,NA,NA,TRBV28
CASSEARTGRGEQFF,TGTGCCAGCAGTGAAGCGCGGACAGGGAGGGGTGAGCAGTTCTTC,TRBJ2-1,NA,NA,TRBV6-1
CASSSASGGANTQYF,TGTGCCAGCAGTTCTGCTAGCGGGGGGGCTAATACGCAGTATTTT,TRBJ2-3,TRBD2,NA,TRBV27
CSASPGLGYTF,TGCAGTGCTAGTCCAGGGCTTGGCTACACCTTC,TRBJ1-2,NA,medium-sized,TRBV20-1
CASSFGPTGLGQPQHF,TGTGCCAGCAGCTTTGGTCCAACAGGGTTAGGGCAGCCCCAGCATTTT,TRBJ1-5,NA,NA,TRBV7-2
CASSLSSPGGSEKLFF,TGTGCCAGCAGTTTATCTTCCCCCGGGGGCAGTGAAAAACTGTTTTTT,TRBJ1-4,NA,NA,TRBV27
CASSVVGGGPGDTQYF,TGTGCCAGCAGCGTAGTTGGCGGGGGGCCCGGTGATACGCAGTATTTT,TRBJ2-3,TRBD2,NA,TRBV9
CASSEALGFPNEQFF,TGTGCCAGCAGTGAGGCCCTCGGGTTTCCCAATGAGCAGTTCTTC,TRBJ2-1,NA,once,TRBV6-1
CASSTDLTSTDTQYF,TGCGCCAGCAGCACGGATTTAACTAGCACAGATACGCAGTATTTT,TRBJ2-3,NA,once,TRBV5-1
CASSGKGQGGNEQFF,TGTGCCAGCAGCGGGAAGGGACAGGGTGGAAATGAGCAGTTCTTC,TRBJ2-1,TRBD1,NA,TRBV7-2
CASSDKRGRLGGYTF,TGTGCCAGCAGTGACAAGAGGGGGCGACTGGGTGGCTACACCTTC,TRBJ1-2,TRBD1,NA,TRBV6-4
CASSNRVSNTEAFF,TGTGCCAGCAGTAACAGGGTGTCGAACACTGAAGCTTTCTTT,TRBJ1-1,NA,NA,TRBV27
CSVTTRRGSREKLFF,TGCAGCGTTACAACAAGAAGGGGGAGCCGAGAAAAACTGTTTTTT,TRBJ1-4,NA,NA,TRBV29-1
CASSPGTAGNTIYF,TGCGCCAGCAGCCCTGGGACAGCTGGAAACACCATATATTTT,TRBJ1-3,TRBD1,NA,TRBV5-1
CASSPPGDRTDEQFF,TGTGCCAGCTCACCACCAGGGGACCGGACGGATGAGCAGTTCTTC,TRBJ2-1,NA,NA,TRBV18
CASSGGIGQPQHF,TGTGCCAGCAGTGGGGGGATCGGTCAGCCCCAGCATTTT,TRBJ1-5,NA,NA,TRBV6-4
CASSLSGTLSGNTIYF,TGTGCCAGCAGCTTGTCCGGCACCCTCTCTGGAAACACCATATATTTT,TRBJ1-3,NA,once,TRBV5-4
CAWSLTGGSPEAFF,TGTGCCTGGAGCCTGACAGGGGGCTCCCCTGAAGCTTTCTTT,TRBJ1-1,TRBD1,NA,TRBV30
CASSVDPPAFESSGNTIYF,TGTGCCAGCAGCGTAGACCCACCCGCCTTCGAGAGCTCTGGAAACACCATATATTTT,TRBJ1-3,NA,NA,TRBV9
CASSFRGNTEAFF,TGTGCCAGCAGTTTCAGGGGGAACACTGAAGCTTTCTTT,TRBJ1-1,NA,NA,TRBV28